This T cell receptor beta chain came from a study of blood T cells in healthy people across ages. A second roughly 6 to 12 cycle PCR used barcoded and J-beta primers. TCRdb used MiXCR to reprocess the 5' RACE reads, holding one entry per CDR3 protein. The data show around 1,500,000 distinct CDR3 sequences, 28% seen once. Each donor was a healthy Caucasian individual from Russia, aged roughly 6 to 95. Total RNA amounts of at least 6 micrograms were extracted per sample. This CDR3 comprises 18 residues. CDR1 and CDR2 from the germline V gene are SGHNT and YYREEE (reference sequence). The trim removed 2 bases at V and 0 bases at J, leaving 10 bases unmatched. This clonotype turned up a few times.

The sample was blood. This TCR was recovered from a woman in her 30s in good health. The genes are TRBV5-4 and TRBJ2-1, with TRBD2 matching over 8 bases. The CDR3 region is CASSLRAGGLSSYNEQFF. CDR3 DNA: TGTGCCAGCAGCTTACGGGCGGGGGGTCTTAGCTCCTACAATGAGCAGTTCTTC.